This T cell receptor beta chain was identified in a study of blood T cell repertoires in COVID-19. Study-wide context: The cDNA or gDNA used as material had been derived from T cells, B-cell-depleted T cells, or PBMCs.

Original processing methods: Nucleated cell counts were estimated from reference gene primer amplification. Libraries were prepared by immunoSEQ multiplex PCR; TCRdb keeps only in-frame clonotypes and omits some of them. D and trimming were read from the DNA, whereas the V and J calls and clone size are those reported in that table. Counted here are approximately 300,000 clones, 90% occurring once; the ten biggest clones make up less than 4%. The specimen sequenced was PBMCs or T cells enriched from blood (not recorded which). The TCR was taken from a woman aged 25 to 39 who had been exposed to COVID-19.

The CDR3 region is CASGDTGPSSNSPLHF. Here the CDR3 DNA reads TGTGCCAGCGGAGATACAGGGCCTTCCTCAAATTCACCCCTCCACTTT. The J gene is TRBJ1-6, the V gene TRBV2, with a weak D call TRBD1 (6 bases). The V end lost 8 bases, the J end lost 7 bases, and 21 bases lay between the germline ends. There are 16 residues in the CDR3. Per the germline V gene, CDR1 is SNHLY and CDR2 is FYNNEI.